This T cell receptor beta chain was sequenced during a study of blood T cell repertoires in COVID-19. Overall study: From the United States, Italy and Spain came samples of acute and convalescent COVID-19. The analysed material was cDNA or gDNA that came from T cells, B-cell-depleted T cells, or PBMCs.

Germline assignment: CDR1 MNHEY and CDR2 SVGEGT. V dropped 5 bases and J dropped 2 bases, with 12 bases sitting between them. The CDR3 runs 14 residues. Using immunoSEQ multiplex PCR, the repertoire was profiled, and TCRdb retains in-frame clones only, with some absent. The data hold approximately 220,000 clones, with approximately 83% observed a single time. The chain employs TRBV6-2 or TRBV6-3 and TRBJ2-5; tentatively, D is TRBD2 (6 bases). The specimen sequenced was peripheral blood. The receptor was isolated from a woman aged 55-70 years with acute or convalescent COVID-19. CDR3 coding DNA: TGTGCCAGCAGTCCCGGGAGTATTCAAGAGACCCAGTACTTC. This codes for CASSPGSIQETQYF.